A selection of T cell receptor beta chains follows, all from one sample in a study of blood T cell repertoires in COVID-19. Some clones are missing from TCRdb's copy, which holds only in-frame ones; the method was immunoSEQ multiplex PCR. Here the sample spans approximately 100,000 clones, roughly 85% being singletons. The sequenced material came from peripheral blood. These receptors were taken from a woman aged 70-85 years with active or convalescent COVID-19. CDR3s include the opening cysteine and the closing phenylalanine or tryptophan. A D gene is named only where the DNA matches it firmly. The size field is filled for only some rows; it gives once, few, many or a size class.

clone size: .
J gene: TRBJ1-5
V gene: TRBV19
D gene: .
CDR3 protein: CASSPDGGMAGNQPQHF
CDR3 DNA: TGTGCCAGTAGTCCCGACGGGGGGATGGCGGGCAATCAGCCCCAGCATTTT

clone size: .
J gene: TRBJ2-3
V gene: TRBV7-2
D gene: .
CDR3 protein: CASSRSTTDTQYF
CDR3 DNA: TGTGCCAGCAGTCGGTCTACCACAGATACGCAGTATTTT

clone size: .
J gene: TRBJ1-5
V gene: TRBV10-3
D gene: .
CDR3 protein: CAISESGGSFQPQHF
CDR3 DNA: TGTGCCATCAGTGAGTCAGGAGGGTCATTTCAGCCCCAGCATTTT

clone size: .
J gene: TRBJ2-1
V gene: TRBV25-1
D gene: .
CDR3 protein: CASSVSLEQFF
CDR3 DNA: TGTGCCAGCAGTGTGAGTCTTGAGCAGTTCTTC

clone size: .
J gene: TRBJ1-1
V gene: TRBV18
D gene: TRBD1
CDR3 protein: CASSETGIGEAFF
CDR3 DNA: TGTGCCAGCTCAGAGACAGGGATTGGAGAAGCTTTCTTT

clone size: .
J gene: TRBJ1-1
V gene: TRBV6-5
D gene: .
CDR3 protein: CASSHGVGEAFF
CDR3 DNA: TGTGCCAGCAGTCACGGGGTGGGTGAAGCTTTCTTT

clone size: .
J gene: TRBJ2-3
V gene: TRBV7-7
D gene: .
CDR3 protein: CASSAGSTDTQYF
CDR3 DNA: TGTGCTAGCAGCGCAGGATCCACAGATACGCAGTATTTT

clone size: once
J gene: TRBJ2-7
V gene: TRBV6-5
D gene: TRBD1
CDR3 protein: CASRSPAQGGEQYF
CDR3 DNA: TGTGCCAGCAGAAGCCCAGCACAGGGGGGCGAGCAGTACTTC

clone size: .
J gene: TRBJ2-3
V gene: TRBV18
D gene: TRBD2
CDR3 protein: CASSPWGREGEDTQYF
CDR3 DNA: TGTGCCAGCTCGCCCTGGGGGCGGGAGGGCGAAGATACGCAGTATTTT

clone size: .
J gene: TRBJ1-1
V gene: TRBV19
D gene: .
CDR3 protein: CASSRASMNTEAFF
CDR3 DNA: TGTGCCAGTAGTAGGGCGTCCATGAACACTGAAGCTTTCTTT

clone size: .
J gene: TRBJ1-6
V gene: TRBV5-6
D gene: .
CDR3 protein: CASSLGVGFLNSPLHF
CDR3 DNA: TGTGCCAGCAGCTTGGGCGTCGGGTTCCTAAATTCACCCCTCCACTTT

clone size: .
J gene: TRBJ1-3
V gene: TRBV18
D gene: .
CDR3 protein: CASSPLVRGIFSGNTIYF
CDR3 DNA: TGTGCCAGCTCACCACTCGTCAGGGGTATCTTCTCTGGAAACACCATATATTTT

clone size: .
J gene: TRBJ1-2
V gene: TRBV30
D gene: TRBD1
CDR3 protein: CAWSSGTGEGYTF
CDR3 DNA: TGTGCCTGGAGTAGCGGGACAGGGGAAGGCTACACCTTC

clone size: .
J gene: TRBJ1-2
V gene: TRBV3-1/TRBV3-2
D gene: .
CDR3 protein: CASSPGGYGYTF
CDR3 DNA: TGTGCCAGCAGCCCCGGGGGCTATGGCTACACCTTC

clone size: .
J gene: TRBJ1-1
V gene: TRBV5-6
D gene: .
CDR3 protein: CASSLGEFVRNTEAFF
CDR3 DNA: TGTGCCAGCAGCTTGGGGGAGTTTGTAAGGAACACTGAAGCTTTCTTT

clone size: .
J gene: TRBJ2-7
V gene: TRBV19
D gene: .
CDR3 protein: CASSSAGLSSYEQYF
CDR3 DNA: TGTGCCAGTAGTAGCGCGGGGTTAAGCTCCTACGAGCAGTACTTC

clone size: .
J gene: TRBJ1-1
V gene: TRBV7-9
D gene: .
CDR3 protein: CASSSEGIPETEAFF
CDR3 DNA: TGTGCCAGCAGCTCCGAGGGCATCCCCGAGACTGAAGCTTTCTTT

clone size: once
J gene: TRBJ1-4
V gene: TRBV7-8
D gene: TRBD1
CDR3 protein: CASSLYTPGQGGEKLFF
CDR3 DNA: TGTGCCAGCAGCTTATATACCCCGGGACAGGGAGGTGAAAAACTGTTTTTT

clone size: .
J gene: TRBJ1-2
V gene: TRBV28
D gene: .
CDR3 protein: CASSPGWDGYTF
CDR3 DNA: TGTGCCAGCAGTCCAGGGTGGGATGGCTACACCTTC

clone size: once
J gene: TRBJ1-6
V gene: TRBV7-9
D gene: .
CDR3 protein: CASRSTTGTSISPLHF
CDR3 DNA: TGTGCCAGCAGATCGACTACCGGGACATCGATTTCACCCCTCCACTTT

clone size: once
J gene: TRBJ1-2
V gene: TRBV2
D gene: .
CDR3 protein: CASRAGQYGYTF
CDR3 DNA: TGTGCCAGCAGGGCTGGACAGTATGGCTACACCTTC

clone size: .
J gene: TRBJ1-2
V gene: TRBV18
D gene: .
CDR3 protein: CASSPISYGYTF
CDR3 DNA: TGTGCCAGCTCACCCATCAGCTATGGCTACACCTTC

clone size: .
J gene: TRBJ2-7
V gene: TRBV6-6
D gene: TRBD1
CDR3 protein: CASSSTGGIYEQYF
CDR3 DNA: TGTGCCAGCAGCTCGACAGGGGGGATATACGAGCAGTACTTC

clone size: .
J gene: TRBJ2-3
V gene: TRBV30
D gene: TRBD2
CDR3 protein: CAWSVREAGTDTQYF
CDR3 DNA: TGTGCCTGGAGTGTACGGGAGGCCGGCACAGATACGCAGTATTTT

clone size: .
J gene: TRBJ2-5
V gene: TRBV14
D gene: .
CDR3 protein: CASSQGQAQYF
CDR3 DNA: TGTGCCAGCAGCCAAGGGCAGGCCCAGTACTTC

clone size: .
J gene: TRBJ1-2
V gene: TRBV18
D gene: .
CDR3 protein: CASSPLAGYGYTF
CDR3 DNA: TGTGCCAGCTCACCCCTGGCAGGGTATGGCTACACCTTC

clone size: .
J gene: TRBJ2-2
V gene: TRBV6-2/TRBV6-3
D gene: .
CDR3 protein: CASSPIRATGELFF
CDR3 DNA: TGTGCCAGCAGTCCGATCCGTGCGACCGGGGAGCTGTTTTTT

clone size: .
J gene: TRBJ2-7
V gene: TRBV11-2
D gene: TRBD1
CDR3 protein: CASSLGQGTHEQYF
CDR3 DNA: TGTGCCAGCAGCTTAGGACAGGGTACCCACGAGCAGTACTTC

clone size: .
J gene: TRBJ2-7
V gene: TRBV12-5
D gene: TRBD1
CDR3 protein: CASGWGQVNEQYF
CDR3 DNA: TGTGCTAGTGGTTGGGGACAGGTTAACGAGCAGTACTTC

clone size: .
J gene: TRBJ1-6
V gene: TRBV25-1
D gene: .
CDR3 protein: CASSGPLGSPLHF
CDR3 DNA: TGTGCCAGCAGTGGCCCCCTCGGTTCACCCCTCCACTTT

clone size: .
J gene: TRBJ1-4
V gene: TRBV2
D gene: .
CDR3 protein: CASRAYATNEKLFF
CDR3 DNA: TGTGCCAGCAGAGCTTATGCAACTAATGAAAAACTGTTTTTT

clone size: .
J gene: TRBJ1-4
V gene: TRBV7-9
D gene: .
CDR3 protein: CASSLTEGTNEKLFF
CDR3 DNA: TGTGCCAGCAGCTTAACTGAGGGCACTAATGAAAAACTGTTTTTT

clone size: .
J gene: TRBJ1-1
V gene: TRBV5-1
D gene: .
CDR3 protein: CASSQAGNTEAFF
CDR3 DNA: TGCGCCAGCAGCCAGGCCGGGAACACTGAAGCTTTCTTT

clone size: .
J gene: TRBJ2-3
V gene: TRBV6-5
D gene: TRBD2
CDR3 protein: CASSYGGLAAVDTQYF
CDR3 DNA: TGTGCCAGCAGTTACGGGGGACTAGCAGCCGTAGATACGCAGTATTTT

clone size: .
J gene: TRBJ1-2
V gene: TRBV29-1
D gene: TRBD1
CDR3 protein: CSVAPPQGALHNYGYTF
CDR3 DNA: TGCAGCGTCGCCCCCCCCCAGGGGGCCCTGCATAACTATGGCTACACCTTC

clone size: .
J gene: TRBJ1-4
V gene: TRBV3-1/TRBV3-2
D gene: .
CDR3 protein: CASSQSETGTNEKLFF
CDR3 DNA: TGTGCCAGCAGCCAATCAGAGACAGGTACTAATGAAAAACTGTTTTTT

clone size: .
J gene: TRBJ1-5
V gene: TRBV28
D gene: .
CDR3 protein: CASRPAGGNNQPQHF
CDR3 DNA: TGTGCCAGCAGGCCTGCGGGGGGGAACAATCAGCCCCAGCATTTT

clone size: few
J gene: TRBJ1-1
V gene: TRBV19
D gene: .
CDR3 protein: CASSLLGPGWAEAFF
CDR3 DNA: TGTGCCAGTAGTCTCCTCGGGCCAGGGTGGGCTGAAGCTTTCTTT

clone size: .
J gene: TRBJ1-2
V gene: TRBV28
D gene: .
CDR3 protein: CASNADTNYGYTF
CDR3 DNA: TGTGCCAGCAACGCGGATACTAACTATGGCTACACCTTC

clone size: .
J gene: TRBJ1-5
V gene: TRBV4-2
D gene: TRBD1
CDR3 protein: CASSQEIRGHQPQHF
CDR3 DNA: TGTGCCAGCAGCCAAGAGATCAGGGGGCATCAGCCCCAGCATTTT

clone size: .
J gene: TRBJ1-2
V gene: TRBV25-1
D gene: .
CDR3 protein: CASRGGLTYGYTF
CDR3 DNA: TGTGCCAGCAGGGGAGGGTTGACTTATGGCTACACCTTC

clone size: .
J gene: TRBJ2-6
V gene: TRBV2
D gene: TRBD1
CDR3 protein: CASSETFGTGAPGGANVLTF
CDR3 DNA: TGTGCCAGCAGTGAAACTTTCGGGACAGGGGCCCCGGGGGGGGCCAACGTCCTGACTTTC

clone size: .
J gene: TRBJ2-3
V gene: TRBV19
D gene: TRBD1
CDR3 protein: CASRGQGASTDTQYF
CDR3 DNA: TGTGCCAGTAGAGGACAGGGGGCCAGCACAGATACGCAGTATTTT

clone size: .
J gene: TRBJ1-5
V gene: TRBV6-2/TRBV6-3
D gene: .
CDR3 protein: CASSYSKGGNNQPQHF
CDR3 DNA: TGTGCCAGCAGTTACTCGAAAGGAGGGAACAATCAGCCCCAGCATTTT

clone size: .
J gene: TRBJ2-1
V gene: TRBV5-1
D gene: TRBD2
CDR3 protein: CASSLAGLAGGESSYNEQFF
CDR3 DNA: TGCGCCAGCAGCTTGGCCGGACTAGCGGGAGGGGAAAGCTCCTACAATGAGCAGTTCTTC

clone size: .
J gene: TRBJ2-1
V gene: TRBV4-3
D gene: .
CDR3 protein: CASSQGRTSSYNEQFF
CDR3 DNA: TGCGCCAGCAGCCAAGGGAGGACGAGCTCCTACAATGAGCAGTTCTTC

clone size: .
J gene: TRBJ1-6
V gene: TRBV5-5
D gene: .
CDR3 protein: CASSRGNSPLHF
CDR3 DNA: TGTGCCAGCAGCAGGGGAAATTCACCCCTCCACTTT

clone size: .
J gene: TRBJ2-5
V gene: TRBV18
D gene: TRBD1
CDR3 protein: CASSPRTGAGETQYF
CDR3 DNA: TGTGCCAGCTCACCGCGGACAGGGGCGGGGGAGACCCAGTACTTC